This T cell receptor beta chain was captured by sequencing in a study of T cell responses to AZD1222 COVID-19 vaccine. This clone was detected only a few times. The assay was immunoSEQ multiplex PCR, and TCRdb's table has in-frame clones only and misses some. This table has 80,000 to 100,000 clones, around nine tenths appearing once. Per germline, CDR1 SGHNT and CDR2 YYREEE (reference sequence). V lost 4 bases, J lost 4 bases, and 8 bases stayed unmatched. The CDR3 extends over 16 amino acids. The sequenced sample was peripheral blood, obtained on day 0 of AZD1222 vaccination. The clonotype was recovered from an adult in good health. V gene TRBV5-4 combines with J gene TRBJ1-4; TRBD1 agrees at 9 bases. As DNA, the CDR3 is TGTGCCAGCAGCAAGGAACAGGGGGCAAATAATGAAAAACTGTTTTTT. Protein sequence: CASSKEQGANNEKLFF.